The 9 T cell receptor beta chains in this list originate from one sample, sequenced in a study of T cell responses to AZD1222 COVID-19 vaccine. Profiled with immunoSEQ multiplex PCR; TCRdb holds only in-frame clones, not every one. Of about 120,000 clones in the sample, roughly 84% were seen once. Specimen: peripheral blood, collected on day 0 of AZD1222 vaccination. All receptors come from an adult in good health.

V gene TRBV19 combines with J gene TRBJ1-1; D gene unclear. The germline V gene encodes CDR1 LNHDA and CDR2 SQIVND (reference sequence). The CDR3 runs to 15 residues. V dropped 7 bases and J dropped 1 base, with 16 bases sitting between them. CDR3 amino acids: CASTRPTVTNTEAFF. CDR3 nucleotide sequence: TGTGCCAGTACCCGCCCCACAGTTACGAACACTGAAGCTTTCTTT.

This clone appeared once. The chain has TRBV6-5 and TRBJ1-1; D gene unclear. Trimming pared 0 bases from V and 3 bases from J, leaving 14 bases between. Germline V gene data show CDR1 as MNHEY and CDR2 as SVGAGI. The CDR3 contains 16 residues. CDR3 sequence (DNA): TGTGCCAGCAGTTACTCAGGTTCCAGTGGGGACACTGAAGCTTTCTTT. It is translated as CASSYSGSSGDTEAFF.

The rearrangement links TRBV15 to TRBJ1-5; D remains unclear. The CDR3 spans 15 residues. Germline CDR1 and CDR2: LNHNV and YYDKDF (reference sequence). V was clipped by 1 base and J by 2 bases, with 9 bases between them. Written as DNA, the CDR3 is TGTGCCACCAGCAGAGTTTACGGAGGCAATCAGCCCCAGCATTTT. Translating it yields CATSRVYGGNQPQHF.

V usage is TRBV7-9 and J usage is TRBJ2-6, with TRBD1 matching over 7 bases. Germline loops: CDR1 SEHNR, CDR2 FQNEAQ (reference sequence). There are 17 residues in the CDR3. V lost 1 base to trimming and J lost 4 bases; unmatched junction nucleotides: 7. CDR3 nucleotides: TGTGCCAGCAGCTTAGAGACAGGGCTGTACGGGGCCAACGTCCTGACTTTC. It codes for CASSLETGLYGANVLTF.

This sequence joins TRBV13 and TRBJ2-5; D ambiguous. The CDR3 length is 12 residues. CDR1 PRHDT and CDR2 FYEKMQ come from the germline V gene (reference sequence). V dropped 5 bases and J dropped 2 bases, with 6 bases sitting between them. Here the CDR3 reads CASSLTQETQYF. The CDR3, as DNA: TGTGCCAGCAGCCTGACACAAGAGACCCAGTACTTC.

V and J are TRBV28 and TRBJ1-3; 12 bases align to TRBD1. Losses at the gene ends were 5 bases for V and 0 bases for J; bases not matched to a gene: 8. There are 18 residues in the CDR3. The germline CDR1 and CDR2 sequences are MDHEN and SYDVKM. The CDR3 DNA sequence: TGTGCCAGCAGTGGGACAGGGGGCGCCGGGATCTCTGGAAACACCATATATTTT. Translated: CASSGTGGAGISGNTIYF.

V usage is TRBV25-1 and J usage is TRBJ2-7, with no clear D. The CDR3 is 13 residues long. The V gene lost 3 bases and the J gene lost 0 bases, with 6 bases spanning the gap. CDR1 MGHDK and CDR2 SYGVNS come from the germline V gene. The CDR3 is CASSDQDSYEQYF. In DNA form, the CDR3 reads TGTGCCAGCAGTGACCAGGACTCCTACGAGCAGTACTTC.

The J gene is TRBJ1-6, the V gene TRBV6-5; weak D call: TRBD1 (5 bases). Germline V gives CDR1 MNHEY, CDR2 SVGAGI. V shed 2 bases and J shed 7 bases, with 15 bases lying between them. The CDR3 has 16 amino acids. The CDR3 protein is CASSYGWGTGNSPLHF. CDR3 DNA: TGTGCCAGCAGTTACGGGTGGGGCACTGGGAATTCACCCCTCCACTTT.

The V call is TRBV6-1, the J call TRBJ2-4, with D possibly being TRBD1 (5 bases). The germline CDR1 and CDR2 sequences are MNHNS and SASEGT. The V and J ends lost 2 bases and 8 bases respectively, with 10 bases between them. This CDR3 has 13 amino acids. CDR3 coding DNA: TGTGCCAGCAGTGAAAACAGGTGGGACATTCAGTACTTC. This gives the protein CASSENRWDIQYF.